These 13 T cell receptor beta chains originate from one sample sequenced in a study of shared clonotypes between healthy human individuals. TCRdb's copy holds only in-frame clones and misses some; the assay was immunoSEQ multiplex PCR. The data contain approximately 840,000 clones, 96% of them singletons. Positively selected for CCR7, the CD45RO-negative cells used as naive CD8 cells excluded terminally differentiated effector memory CD45RA+ cells. The sequenced sample was naive CD8+ T cells sorted from blood. The receptor source for this set is a young man in good health.

This rearrangement joins TRBV29-1 to TRBJ1-1; tentative D call: TRBD1 (5 bases). Trimming removed 2 bases from V and 5 bases from J, with 9 bases in between. Germline lookup yields CDR1 SQVTM and CDR2 ANQGSEA. The CDR3 loop spans 12 amino acids. CDR3 DNA: TGCAGCGTTGAATCAGGGCTGACTGAAGCTTTCTTT. The encoded protein is CSVESGLTEAFF.

The rearrangement uses TRBV9 and TRBJ1-2; 7 positions match TRBD1. This CDR3 comprises 14 residues. After removal of 4 bases from V and 5 bases from J, the junction contained 8 bases not matched to a gene. The germline V gene has CDR1 SGDLS and CDR2 YYNGEE. The CDR3 sequence: CASSPWGQSYGYTF. The CDR3 DNA follows: TGTGCCAGCAGCCCATGGGGACAGAGTTATGGCTACACCTTC.

The V gene is TRBV7-6, the J gene TRBJ1-4; D is possibly TRBD1 (5 bases). V was trimmed by 0 bases and J by 7 bases, leaving 9 bases between them. Germline CDR1 reads SGHVS; CDR2 reads FNYEAQ. CDR3 length equals 14 residues. As DNA, the CDR3 is TGTGCCAGCAGCTTAGCAGGCAGGGCTGAAAAACTGTTTTTT. Translation gives CASSLAGRAEKLFF.

This sequence joins TRBV27 and TRBJ2-2; maybe TRBD2 (5 bases). Germline-derived CDR1 and CDR2 are MNHEY and SMNVEV (reference sequence). This CDR3 is built from 17 residues. V lost 4 bases and J 2 bases, leaving 17 bases between the germline ends. The CDR3 loop reads CASSSEQRTFNTGELFF. CDR3 sequence (DNA): TGTGCCAGCAGTTCAGAACAAAGGACTTTCAACACCGGGGAGCTGTTTTTT.

CDR3 DNA sequence: TGTGCCAGCAGTGAAGCGCTTCTAGCACCTATCACCGGGGAGCTGTTTTTT. Translating gives CASSEALLAPITGELFF. The V gene is TRBV2, the J gene TRBJ2-2; TRBD2 might be the D (5 bases). Germline CDR1 reads SNHLY; CDR2 reads FYNNEI. Trimming shortened V by 0 bases and J by 4 bases, and 15 bases separated the two germline ends. The CDR3 is 17 amino acids.

This clone appeared once. This chain uses TRBV11-2 with TRBJ1-3; a possible D gene is TRBD1 (5 bases). The ends were cut back, 2 bases at V and 4 bases at J, with 12 bases in the middle. The CDR3 sequence is 15 residues long. The germline CDR1 and CDR2 sequences are SGHAT and FQNNGV. DNA of the CDR3: TGTGCCAGCAGCTTACGACTTTGGGACGGAAACACCATATATTTT. Translation: CASSLRLWDGNTIYF. Full variable domain (rest looked up from reference TRBV11-2 and TRBJ1-3): EAGVAQSPRYKIIEKRQSVAFWCNPISGHATLYWYQQILGQGPKLLIQFQNNGVVDDSQLPKDRFSAERLKGVDSTLKIQPAKLEDSAVYLCASSLRLWDGNTIYFGEGSWLTVV.

The chain employs TRBV6-6 and TRBJ1-1, with 7 bases lining up with TRBD1. Germline assignment: CDR1 MNHNY and CDR2 SVGAGI (reference sequence). The CDR3 has 15 amino acids. With V trimmed by 6 bases and J by 3 bases, 10 bases remained unmatched. In DNA, the CDR3 is TGTGCCAGCAGCAACAGGGGTACTTTTGACACTGAAGCTTTCTTT. Amino acid sequence: CASSNRGTFDTEAFF.

The rearrangement joins TRBV2 to TRBJ2-7, with D possibly TRBD1 on 5 matching bases. Trimming left V 3 bases short and J 6 bases short, with 18 bases between. This CDR3 has 15 residues. Germline CDR1 is SNHLY and CDR2 is FYNNEI. CDR3 loop: CASSDLKGSGIEQYF. The CDR3 DNA sequence: TGTGCCAGCAGTGATTTGAAGGGTTCAGGGATCGAGCAGTACTTC. Full variable domain (rest looked up from reference TRBV2 and TRBJ2-7): EPEVTQTPSHQVTQMGQEVILRCVPISNHLYFYWYRQILGQKVEFLVSFYNNEISEKSEIFDDQFSVERPDGSNFTLKIRSTKLEDSAMYFCASSDLKGSGIEQYFGPGTRLTVT.

V is TRBV10-2 and J is TRBJ2-4; D might be TRBD2 (5 bases). With 7 bases removed from V and 9 bases from J, the gap between germline ends came to 13 bases. Germline V CDR1 and CDR2: WSHSY, SAAADI. The CDR3 contains 12 residues. The DNA for the CDR3 is TGCGCCAGCACCCCCGACTACATCATTCAGTACTTC. Translated: CASTPDYIIQYF.

This clone has a single count. The chain is built from TRBV4-2 and TRBJ2-3; 8 bases align to TRBD1. The CDR3 is made up of 15 amino acids. CDR1 and CDR2 (germline): LGHNA, YNFKEQ. The ends lost 4 bases at V and 0 bases at J; junction bases unmatched: 3. Written as DNA, the CDR3 is TGTGCCAGCAGCCCAGGGGGCAGGAGCACAGATACGCAGTATTTT. This translates into CASSPGGRSTDTQYF.

This clone was observed a single time. The V and J genes are TRBV5-1 and TRBJ1-1, with 7 nucleotides matching TRBD1. The CDR3 totals 16 residues. Germline trimming cut 0 bases from V and 5 bases from J; bases unmatched to any gene: 10. The germline V gene has CDR1 SGHRS and CDR2 YFSETQ. The CDR3 nucleotides are TGCGCCAGCAGCTTGGTCGCAGGGGGACGAGGAACTGAAGCTTTCTTT. It specifies CASSLVAGGRGTEAFF.

Points on this clone: Other nucleotide sequences in the sample specify the same CDR3. The chain joins TRBV27 to TRBJ2-7; D ambiguous. This CDR3 has 13 amino acids. Trimming removed 0 bases from V and 4 bases from J, with 7 bases in between. CDR1 MNHEY and CDR2 SMNVEV come from the germline V gene (reference sequence). The CDR3 DNA reads as TGTGCCAGCAGTTTATCTCCCGATTACGAGCAGTACTTC. It translates to CASSLSPDYEQYF.

This chain uses TRBV10-1 with TRBJ2-7; 7 bases map to TRBD1. The CDR3 is made up of 14 amino acids. V was clipped by 4 bases and J by 5 bases; unmatched bases: 8. Germline CDR1 is WNHNN and CDR2 is SYGVQD (reference sequence). The DNA of the CDR3 is TGCGCCAGCAGTGGGGCCAGGGGGTCCCACGAGCAGTACTTC. Amino acids: CASSGARGSHEQYF.